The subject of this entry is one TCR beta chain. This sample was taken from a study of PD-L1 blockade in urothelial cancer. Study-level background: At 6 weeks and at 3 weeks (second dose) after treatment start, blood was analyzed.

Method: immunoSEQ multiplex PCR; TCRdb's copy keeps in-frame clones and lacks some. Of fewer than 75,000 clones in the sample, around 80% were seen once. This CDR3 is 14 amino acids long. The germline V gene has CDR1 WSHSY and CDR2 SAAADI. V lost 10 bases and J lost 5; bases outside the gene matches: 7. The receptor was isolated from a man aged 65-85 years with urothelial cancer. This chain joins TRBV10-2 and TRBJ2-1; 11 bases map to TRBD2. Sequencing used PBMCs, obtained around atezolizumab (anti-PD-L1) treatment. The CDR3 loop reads CATTSGSWDNEQFF. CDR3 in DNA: TGCGCCACCACTAGCGGGAGTTGGGACAATGAGCAGTTCTTC.